The sequence of this T cell receptor (beta chain) was determined in a study of control samples from healthy donors and cancer patients. The germline CDR1 and CDR2 sequences are SNHLY and FYNNEI. The CDR3 is made up of 14 amino acids. Trimming removed 6 bases from V and 6 bases from J, with 14 bases in between. TCRdb's copy holds only in-frame clones and misses some; the assay was immunoSEQ multiplex PCR. The table includes approximately 130,000 clones, about 87% detected once. The chain carries TRBV2 and TRBJ1-4, with D perhaps TRBD1 (6 bases). The TCR sequence derives from a man in his fifties or sixties in good health. The sequencing sample was made of blood. In DNA form, the CDR3 reads TGTGCCAGCAGGGCACAGGGAGGGGATGAAAAACTGTTTTTT. It specifies CASRAQGGDEKLFF.